Shown below are 12 T cell receptor beta chains from a single sample sequenced in a study of T cell repertoires in aging, cancer and after chemotherapy. TCR beta rearrangements were amplified from peripheral blood genomic DNA. Multiplex touch-down PCR with TRB-A/B primers amplified rearranged V-D-J TRB sequences. Using its own MiXCR run on the multiplex PCR reads, TCRdb lists one record per CDR3 protein. The profile shows approximately 13,000 distinct CDR3 sequences, 20% to 30% of them singletons. Sequenced: blood. Source of these receptors: a human donor in good health.

The chain is built from TRBV6-1 and TRBJ2-5; D unclear. CDR1 and CDR2 from the germline V gene are MNHNS and SASEGT. The V end lost 5 bases, the J end lost 5 bases, and 15 bases lay between the germline ends. This CDR3 has 14 residues. The CDR3 DNA is TGTGCCAGCAGTTCCTTCGTGGGTGAGGAGACCCAGTACTTC. Translated, it gives CASSSFVGEETQYF.

By sample share, this clonotype is medium-sized. This chain connects TRBV6-1 to TRBJ1-1, with D possibly TRBD1 on 5 matching bases. The V gene's germline CDR1 is MNHNS and CDR2 SASEGT. The V end was cut by 2 bases, the J end by 1 base, with 8 bases between. The CDR3 has 14 residues. CDR3 bases: TGTGCCAGCAGTGAAAGGGACGAGAACACTGAAGCTTTCTTT. Amino acid sequence: CASSERDENTEAFF.

V gene TRBV28 combines with J gene TRBJ1-2; 7 bases are shared with TRBD1. The CDR3 sequence is 16 residues long. The V and J ends lost 3 bases and 8 bases, in that order; junction bases with no gene match: 15. In germline, CDR1 is MDHEN, CDR2 SYDVKM. This chain's CDR3 is CASSLDRPLLPLGYTF. CDR3 DNA: TGTGCCAGCAGTTTGGACAGGCCGTTGCTCCCCCTGGGCTACACCTTC.

V usage is TRBV9 and J usage is TRBJ1-2; 7 nucleotides align to TRBD1. V was pared by 4 bases and J by 3 bases, with 3 bases of the junction left unmatched. Germline CDR1 is SGDLS and CDR2 is YYNGEE. The CDR3 runs 13 residues. In nucleotides, the CDR3 is TGTGCCAGCAGCCGGGACAGCTACTATGGCTACACCTTC. Its translation: CASSRDSYYGYTF.

In this sample, this clonotype is medium-sized. This chain's CDR3 is CASSRTGKSDYGYTF. In DNA form, the CDR3 reads TGTGCCAGCAGCAGGACAGGGAAATCTGACTATGGCTACACCTTC. This sequence joins TRBV6-4 and TRBJ1-2; 8 bases map to TRBD1. The V segment lost 6 bases and the J segment 3 bases; nucleotides outside the gene matches: 9. The V gene's germline CDR1 is MRHNA and CDR2 SNTAGT. CDR3 length: 15 residues.

By its share, this clonotype is medium-sized. This chain connects TRBV6-2 or TRBV6-3 to TRBJ1-2; D is possibly TRBD1 (6 bases). This CDR3 is 12 amino acids long. Germline CDR1 reads MNHEY; CDR2 reads SVGEGT. With 7 bases removed from V and 4 bases from J, the gap between germline ends came to 10 bases. CDR3: CASTDSFYGYTF. The CDR3 coding sequence is TGTGCCAGCACGGACAGCTTCTATGGCTACACCTTC.

The chain joins TRBV20-1 to TRBJ1-5; D is undetermined. The CDR3 is 14 amino acids. Per germline, CDR1 DFQATT and CDR2 SNEGSKA (reference sequence). V was shortened by 3 bases and J by 11 bases, with 20 bases between the two germline ends. Here the CDR3 DNA reads TGCAGTGCTAGGCCCGGCTCTGGTAGCACGGCCCAGCATTTT. It translates to CSARPGSGSTAQHF.

Only a few counts were recorded for this clonotype. The CDR3 DNA follows: TGTGCCAGCTCACCAGGGCGGGGGAGCTCCTACAATGAGCAGTTCTTC. This gives the protein CASSPGRGSSYNEQFF. The chain employs TRBV18 and TRBJ2-1; TRBD2 matches 7 bases. CDR1 KGHSH and CDR2 LQKENI come from the germline V gene. This CDR3 has 16 amino acids. With 2 bases clipped from V and 0 bases from J, the junction kept 4 bases outside the gene matches.

This clonotype was counted a few times. The chain joins TRBV20-1 to TRBJ2-2; D perhaps matches TRBD2 (5 bases). The CDR3 is 13 residues long. The germline V gene encodes CDR1 DFQATT and CDR2 SNEGSKA (reference sequence). V lost 3 bases to trimming and J lost 1 base, with 6 bases between them. The CDR3 here is CSARDLNTGELFF. CDR3 bases: TGCAGTGCTAGGGACTTGAACACCGGGGAGCTGTTTTTT.

This clonotype has just a few counts. The rearrangement links TRBV18 to TRBJ1-1, with a weak D call TRBD1 (5 bases). The CDR3 is 15 residues long. CDR1 and CDR2 from the germline V gene are KGHSH and LQKENI. Deletions cut 3 bases from V and 6 bases from J, with 17 bases between. The CDR3 DNA follows: TGTGCCAGCTCACCGGGGAGGGGTTATAGTGCTGAAGCTTTCTTT. Encoded protein: CASSPGRGYSAEAFF.

The V and J genes are TRBV4-1 and TRBJ2-7; D may be TRBD2 (6 bases). The CDR3 contains 16 residues. The V end was cut by 3 bases, the J end by 7 bases, with 22 bases between. Germline-derived CDR1 and CDR2 are MGHRA and YSYEKL. This CDR3 is CASSHPKGIAAGEQYF. CDR3 DNA: TGCGCCAGCAGCCACCCTAAGGGGATAGCGGCTGGAGAGCAGTACTTC.

This clonotype was observed a handful of times. This sequence joins TRBV7-9 and TRBJ1-2; possibly TRBD1 for D (5 bases). This CDR3 has 17 amino acids. V lost 5 bases and J lost 1, with 20 bases in between. Germline CDR1 reads SEHNR; CDR2 reads FQNEAQ (reference sequence). The CDR3 reads CASSAGPRDFHNYGYTF. The CDR3 DNA follows: TGTGCCAGCAGCGCGGGTCCTCGGGACTTCCATAACTATGGCTACACCTTC.